The 6 T cell receptor beta chains in this list originate from one sample, sequenced in a study of T cells in Graves' hyperthyroidism and ophthalmopathy (dated by TCRdb to about 2019). The library relied on multiplex PCR. Sequencing relied on an Illumina HiSeq 2000. The TCR beta CDR3 regions were amplified from the RNA transcripts. The first round of RT-PCR for the TCR CDR3 was performed with the HTBI primer set and the Qiagen OneStep RT-PCR kit. TCRdb passed the public sequencing reads through fastp at Q25 and MiXCR, retaining productive beta sequences. Each CDR3 protein gets just one entry, which takes the most common genes and DNA from the rows behind it. This sample lists 89,000 or so distinct CDR3 sequences; approximately 39% were detected once. Clones ranked in the top ten supply 10% of the sample. The sequencing input was peripheral blood or thyroid tissue (not recorded which). Receptor source: a woman aged 25 to 45 with Graves' hyperthyroidism.

Ten or more counts support this clonotype. The rearrangement joins TRBV20-1 to TRBJ2-7; 11 nucleotides line up with TRBD2. The CDR3 spans 14 residues. Looked up from germline, CDR1 is DFQATT and CDR2 is SNEGSKA (reference sequence). Unmatched junction bases numbered 4, after V lost 2 bases and J lost 4 bases. The CDR3 DNA is TGCAGTGCTAGATCCGGACTAGCGGGTTACGAGCAGTACTTC. Protein: CSARSGLAGYEQYF.

V and J are TRBV7-2 and TRBJ2-2, with TRBD2 identical over 8 bases. The CDR3 runs 15 residues. V shed 5 bases and J 7 bases; nucleotides not matched to a gene: 9. Germline-derived CDR1 and CDR2 are SGHTA and FQGNSA. The CDR3 nucleotides are TGTGCCAGCAGCCAAGATATGGCGGGGGGCGGGGAGCTGTTTTTT. Translating gives CASSQDMAGGGELFF.

The genes are TRBV24-1 and TRBJ2-2; D is possibly TRBD1 (6 bases). From germline, CDR1 is KGHDR and CDR2 SFDVKD. Trimming stripped 4 bases from V and 6 bases from J, with 17 bases between. The CDR3 contains 16 residues. The CDR3 DNA follows: TGTGCCACCAGTGACCCTGCCCGGACAGTCCCCGGGGAGCTGTTTTTT. It yields the protein CATSDPARTVPGELFF.

J is TRBJ1-4 and V is TRBV25-1; D is unresolved. Per the germline V gene, CDR1 is MGHDK and CDR2 is SYGVNS. This CDR3 is built from 15 residues. Trimming stripped 4 bases from V and 0 bases from J, with 9 bases between. As DNA, the CDR3 is TGTGCCAGCAGTGGAAGAGAGGCAACTAATGAAAAACTGTTTTTT. This gives the protein CASSGREATNEKLFF.

There are many counts of this clonotype. The V and J genes are TRBV4-2 and TRBJ1-2, with 10 bases identical to TRBD1. CDR1 LGHNA and CDR2 YNFKEQ come from the germline V gene. With V trimmed by 3 bases and J by 8 bases, 12 bases remained unmatched. There are 16 residues in the CDR3. In DNA, the CDR3 is TGTGCCAGCAGCCAGCCAGGGACAGGGGCCTCTGGAGGCTACACCTTC. It translates to CASSQPGTGASGGYTF.

The chain uses TRBV6-1 and TRBJ1-5, with TRBD1 matching 10 bases. There are 16 residues in the CDR3. The trim removed 6 bases at V and 0 bases at J, leaving 5 bases unmatched. Germline-derived CDR1 and CDR2 are MNHNS and SASEGT. This CDR3 is CASRSGQGGSNQPQHF. The CDR3 region has the DNA TGTGCCAGCAGATCTGGACAGGGGGGTAGCAATCAGCCCCAGCATTTT.